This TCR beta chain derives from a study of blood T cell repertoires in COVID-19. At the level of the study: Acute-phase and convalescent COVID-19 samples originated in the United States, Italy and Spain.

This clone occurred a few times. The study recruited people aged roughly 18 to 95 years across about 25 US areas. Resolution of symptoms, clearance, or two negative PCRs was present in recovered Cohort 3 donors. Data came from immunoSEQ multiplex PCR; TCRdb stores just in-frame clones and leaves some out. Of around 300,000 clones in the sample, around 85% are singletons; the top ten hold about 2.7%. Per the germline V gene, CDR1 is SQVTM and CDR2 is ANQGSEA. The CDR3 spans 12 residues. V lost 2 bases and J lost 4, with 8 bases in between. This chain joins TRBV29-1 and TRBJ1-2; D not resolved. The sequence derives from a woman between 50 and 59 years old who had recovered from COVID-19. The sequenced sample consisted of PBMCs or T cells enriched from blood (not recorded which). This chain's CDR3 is CSVESVPYGYTF. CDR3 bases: TGCAGCGTTGAATCAGTTCCCTATGGCTACACCTTC.